This T cell receptor beta chain came from a study of glioma-infiltrating T cells after dendritic cell vaccination. This clone came up a few times. Some clones are missing from TCRdb's copy, which holds only in-frame ones; the method was immunoSEQ multiplex PCR. Here the sample spans under 130,000 clones, roughly 76% being singletons. Trimming removed 3 bases at V and 2 bases at J, with 11 bases between. Per the germline V gene, CDR1 is GTSNPN and CDR2 is SVGIG (reference sequence). This CDR3 is built from 14 residues. This TCR was sampled from a human donor with glioblastoma. The chain couples TRBV30 to TRBJ1-5; TRBD1 might be the D (5 bases). Sequencing used blood, obtained before dendritic cell vaccination. CDR3 sequence (DNA): TGTGCCTGGAGGAGGGCGGGGGGCAATCAGCCCCAGCATTTT. Protein product: CAWRRAGGNQPQHF.